This record looks at one T cell receptor beta chain sequence and its context. The data derive from a study of OX40 agonist ivuxolimab in advanced cancers. Sequencing was performed with immunoSEQ multiplex PCR; in TCRdb, only in-frame clones are kept and a portion is missing. The sample lists roughly 80,000 clones, 84% seen once, with 6.5% to 8.5% in the top ten. The CDR3 length is 14 residues. The germline V gene encodes CDR1 SGHAT and CDR2 FQDESV (reference sequence). V was pared by 3 bases and J by 6 bases, with 6 bases of the junction left unmatched. This receptor was taken from an adult with an advanced solid tumor such as melanoma, head and neck, liver or kidney cancer. The V call is TRBV11-1, the J call TRBJ1-1; 8 bases are shared with TRBD1. Specimen: CD4+ or CD8+ T cells sorted from blood, collected in a trial of the OX40 agonist ivuxolimab. CDR3 DNA sequence: TGTGCCAGCAGCTTTCCGGGACAGGCCCCTGAAGCTTTCTTT. Its translation is CASSFPGQAPEAFF.